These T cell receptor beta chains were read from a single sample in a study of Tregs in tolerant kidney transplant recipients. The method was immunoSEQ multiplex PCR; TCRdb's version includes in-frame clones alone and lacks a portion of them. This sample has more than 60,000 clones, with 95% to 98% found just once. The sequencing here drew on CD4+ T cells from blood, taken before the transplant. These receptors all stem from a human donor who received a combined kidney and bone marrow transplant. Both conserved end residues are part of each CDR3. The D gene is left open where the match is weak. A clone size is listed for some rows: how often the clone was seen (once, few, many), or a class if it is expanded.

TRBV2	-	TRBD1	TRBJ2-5	CASSRGQGAREQYF	TGTGCCAGCAGCCGAGGACAGGGGGCACGGGAGCAGTACTTC
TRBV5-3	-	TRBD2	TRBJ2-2	CARSLGLAERHRGAVF	TGTGCCAGAAGCTTGGGACTAGCTGAGAGGCACCGGGGAGCTGTTTTT
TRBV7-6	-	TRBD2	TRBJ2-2	CASSLVGLADTGELFF	TGTGCCAGCAGCTTAGTGGGACTAGCTGACACCGGGGAGCTGTTTTTT
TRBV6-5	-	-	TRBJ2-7	CASSYSLPGTYEQYF	TGTGCCAGCAGTTACTCCCTTCCAGGTACCTACGAGCAGTACTTC
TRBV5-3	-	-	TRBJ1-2	CARSQRHVKPPF	TGTGCCAGAAGCCAAAGACACGTTAAGCCCCCTTTC
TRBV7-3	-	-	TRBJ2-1	CASSLHSSQLQFF	TGTGCCAGCAGCTTACATTCCAGTCAGTTGCAGTTCTTC
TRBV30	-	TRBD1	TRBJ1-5	CAWSRGQTFYSNQPQHF	TGTGCCTGGAGTAGGGGACAGACTTTCTATAGCAATCAGCCCCAGCATTTT
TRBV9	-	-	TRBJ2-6	CASSVDGRALNVLTF	TGTGCCAGCAGCGTAGATGGCAGGGCGTTGAACGTCCTGACTTTC
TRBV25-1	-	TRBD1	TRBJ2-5	CASSDREGTGGAETQYF	TGTGCCAGCAGTGACAGGGAAGGGACAGGAGGAGCGGAGACCCAGTACTTC
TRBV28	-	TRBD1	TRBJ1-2	CASSSPRQGRSYGYTF	TGTGCCAGCAGTTCCCCCCGACAGGGGAGAAGCTATGGCTACACCTTC
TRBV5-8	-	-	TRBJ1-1	CASSLLANTEAFF	TGTGCCAGCAGCTTGTTAGCGAACACTGAAGCTTTCTTT
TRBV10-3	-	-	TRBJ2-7	CAISTGPTYEQYF	TGTGCCATCAGTACAGGGCCTACCTACGAGCAGTACTTC
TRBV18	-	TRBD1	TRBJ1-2	CASSPNPDRVLYGYTF	TGTGCCAGCTCACCAAACCCGGACAGGGTTCTATATGGCTACACCTTC
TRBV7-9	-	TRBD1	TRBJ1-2	CASSLEGGANGYTF	TGTGCCAGCAGCTTAGAAGGGGGCGCGAATGGCTACACCTTC
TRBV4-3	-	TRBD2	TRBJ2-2	CASSQDSGRTGELFF	TGCGCCAGCAGCCAAGATAGCGGGAGGACCGGGGAGCTGTTTTTT
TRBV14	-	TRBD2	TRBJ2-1	CASSSLAGDKYVGGQFF	TGTGCCAGCAGCTCCCTAGCGGGGGATAAGTATGTAGGCGGGCAGTTCTTC
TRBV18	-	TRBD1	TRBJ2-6	CASSPPTGPMGANVLTF	TGTGCCAGCTCACCTCCGACAGGGCCTATGGGGGCCAACGTCCTGACTTTC
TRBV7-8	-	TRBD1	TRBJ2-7	CASSTRTGGGKYF	TGTGCCAGCAGCACCCGGACAGGGGGCGGGAAGTACTTC
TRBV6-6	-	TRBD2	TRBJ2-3	CASSRDLAGGGDTQYF	TGTGCCAGCAGCCGGGATCTAGCGGGAGGCGGAGATACGCAGTATTTT
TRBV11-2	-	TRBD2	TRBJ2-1	CASSPASGGSYNEQFF	TGTGCCAGCAGCCCCGCTAGCGGGGGTTCCTACAATGAGCAGTTCTTC
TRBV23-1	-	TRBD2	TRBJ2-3	CAIPSHRTSGGGTQYF	TGCGCCATCCCTTCTCACCGGACTAGCGGGGGGGGTACGCAGTATTTT
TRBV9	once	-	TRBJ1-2	CASSQQGNGYTF	TGTGCCAGCAGCCAACAGGGCAATGGCTACACCTTC
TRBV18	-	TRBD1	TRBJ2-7	CASSVGSGQGEYEQYF	TGTGCCAGCTCGGTAGGTTCAGGACAGGGGGAGTACGAGCAGTACTTC
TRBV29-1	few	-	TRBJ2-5	CSARGQGGPGETQYF	TGCAGCGCTCGAGGGCAGGGGGGCCCGGGAGAGACCCAGTACTTC
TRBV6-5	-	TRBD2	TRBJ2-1	CASSFTSGSYNEQFF	TGTGCCAGCAGCTTCACTAGCGGGAGTTACAATGAGCAGTTCTTC
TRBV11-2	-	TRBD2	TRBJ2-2	CASSFSSGRNTGELFF	TGTGCCAGCAGCTTCTCTAGCGGGAGGAACACCGGGGAGCTGTTTTTT
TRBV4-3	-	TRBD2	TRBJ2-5	CASSQDFTSGRTFQETQYF	TGCGCCAGCAGCCAAGATTTTACTAGCGGGCGTACGTTCCAAGAGACCCAGTACTTC
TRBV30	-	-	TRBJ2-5	CAWSVLRSSEGVETQYF	TGTGCCTGGAGTGTACTGAGGTCTAGCGAGGGTGTAGAGACCCAGTACTTC
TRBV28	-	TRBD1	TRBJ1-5	CASPGQGLVYSNQPQHF	TGTGCCAGCCCGGGACAGGGGCTCGTATATAGCAATCAGCCCCAGCATTTT
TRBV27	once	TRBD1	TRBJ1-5	CASSLFGQGVQPQHF	TGTGCCAGCAGTTTATTCGGACAGGGCGTTCAGCCCCAGCATTTT
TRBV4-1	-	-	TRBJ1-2	CASSQAGGRDFFGYGYTF	TGCGCCAGCAGCCAAGCAGGTGGCAGGGACTTCTTTGGCTATGGCTACACCTTC
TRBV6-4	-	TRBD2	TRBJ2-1	CASAPGLAGGYSHNEQFF	TGTGCCAGCGCCCCGGGACTAGCGGGAGGTTACTCCCACAATGAGCAGTTCTTC
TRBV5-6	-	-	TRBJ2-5	CASSFYRPGGETQYF	TGTGCCAGCAGCTTTTACAGGCCGGGTGGGGAGACCCAGTACTTC
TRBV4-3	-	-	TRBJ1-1	CASSQGTQRARLTEAFF	TGCGCCAGCAGCCAAGGAACTCAGAGGGCCCGATTGACTGAAGCTTTCTTT
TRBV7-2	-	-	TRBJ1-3	CASSLPRRDGNTIYF	TGTGCCAGCAGCTTACCCCGTCGAGATGGAAACACCATATATTTT
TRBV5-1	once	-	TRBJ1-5	CASSLTGESNQPQHF	TGCGCCAGCAGCTTAACGGGAGAGAGCAATCAGCCCCAGCATTTT
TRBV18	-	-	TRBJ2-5	CASSLRVGGRETQYF	TGTGCCAGCTCACTTCGAGTCGGGGGGCGAGAGACCCAGTACTTC
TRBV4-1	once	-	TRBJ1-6	CASSQEPLNNSPLHF	TGCGCCAGCAGCCAAGAGCCGCTAAACAATTCACCCCTCCACTTT
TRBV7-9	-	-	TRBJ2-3	CASSHRLGQPTDTQYF	TGTGCCAGCAGCCACCGCCTAGGCCAACCAACAGATACGCAGTATTTT
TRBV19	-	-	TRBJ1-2	CASSRSGLPLRSDGYTF	TGTGCCAGTAGTAGATCCGGGTTACCCCTAAGGAGTGATGGCTACACCTTC
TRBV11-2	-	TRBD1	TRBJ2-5	CASSYRTGLQETQYF	TGTGCCAGCAGCTACAGGACAGGGCTACAAGAGACCCAGTACTTC
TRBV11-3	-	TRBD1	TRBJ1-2	CASSSTGVEGYTF	TGTGCCAGCAGCTCGACAGGGGTGGAGGGCTACACCTTC
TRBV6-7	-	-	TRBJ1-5	CASLVCGQPQHF	TGTGCCAGCCTAGTATGTGGTCAGCCCCAGCATTTT
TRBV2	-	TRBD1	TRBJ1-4	CASSVAGTGNEKLFF	TGTGCCAGCAGTGTTGCCGGGACAGGCAATGAAAAACTGTTTTTT
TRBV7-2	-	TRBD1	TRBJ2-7	CASSRQGKYEQYF	TGTGCCAGCAGCCGACAGGGGAAGTACGAGCAGTACTTC
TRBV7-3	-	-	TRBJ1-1	CASSLTGGGTEAFF	TGTGCCAGCAGCTTAACCGGGGGGGGGACTGAAGCTTTCTTT
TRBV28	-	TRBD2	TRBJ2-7	CASSLGGRAIGVYEQYF	TGTGCCAGCAGTTTGGGCGGGAGGGCCATCGGTGTGTACGAGCAGTACTTC
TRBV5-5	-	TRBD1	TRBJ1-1	CASRSSGQGVIWTEAFF	TGTGCCAGCAGGTCCTCGGGACAGGGGGTAATTTGGACTGAAGCTTTCTTT
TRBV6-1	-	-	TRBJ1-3	CASSARGAQGNTIYF	TGTGCCAGCAGTGCCCGGGGGGCTCAGGGAAACACCATATATTTT
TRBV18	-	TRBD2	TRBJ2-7	CASSPKQLGGRAESYEQYF	TGTGCCAGCTCACCAAAGCAGTTGGGCGGGAGGGCCGAATCCTACGAGCAGTACTTC
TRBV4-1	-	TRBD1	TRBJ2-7	CASSLLSGTGVEQYF	TGCGCCAGCAGCCTACTATCTGGGACAGGGGTAGAGCAGTACTTC
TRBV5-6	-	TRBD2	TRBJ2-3	CASSFSRTSGTDTQYF	TGTGCCAGCAGCTTTTCAAGGACTAGCGGAACAGATACGCAGTATTTT